This T cell receptor beta chain was captured in a study of blood T cell repertoires in COVID-19. J was trimmed by 8 bases and V by 4 bases; bases with no gene match: 12. CDR1 is SGHRS, CDR2 YFSETQ, per germline. This CDR3 contains 16 residues. Sequencing used immunoSEQ multiplex PCR; TCRdb keeps in-frame clones, though not all of them. The repertoire holds about 120,000 clones, about 88% seen once, with roughly 1.2% in the top ten. Sequenced sample: peripheral blood. The genes are TRBV5-1 and TRBJ1-6; TRBD1 matches 7 bases. The receptor's source is a woman aged 80 or older with acute or convalescent COVID-19. CDR3 loop: CASSPSTGQGYSPLHF. The CDR3 bases are TGCGCCAGCAGCCCGTCGACAGGGCAAGGGTATTCACCCCTCCACTTT.